Ten or more counts support the clone carrying this T cell receptor (beta chain). What it recognizes is unknown. TCRdb re-derived calls from the RACE reads in MiXCR, one entry per CDR3 protein. The data show 70,000 to 90,000 distinct CDR3 sequences, more than 9% seen once. Time point described: patch test 2, 6 weeks after DPC sensitization. Sample treatment: therapeutic diphenylcyclopropenone sensitization with weekly scalp DPC. This entry belongs to a study of human T cells and chemical hapten exposure. As for the study in general: 2% DPC applied to a 2 cm by 2 cm arm area sensitized donors.

Study observations and caveats: With DPC sensitization, TCRs exceeding 1 in 1000 frequency showed no change.

The CDR3 is 16 residues long. V was clipped by 3 bases and J by 0 bases; unmatched bases: 2. Germline V gene sequence: CDR1 SGDLS, CDR2 YYNGEE. Sequencing was performed on whole blood, taken in connection with sensitization to the hapten diphenylcyclopropenone (DPC). This TCR was recovered from a woman aged 45-65 years with alopecia areata. Some clones in this sample may be carry-over from other donors' samples. The chain uses TRBV9 and TRBJ2-6, with 8 nucleotides matching TRBD1. CDR3 nucleotides: TGTGCCAGCAGCGCGACAGGGGTCTCTGGGGCCAACGTCCTGACTTTC. Residues: CASSATGVSGANVLTF.